The 27 T cell receptor beta chains below come from one sample, sequenced in a study of cytomegalovirus exposure and HLA in healthy donors. The PCR ran on 60 Vbeta and 13 Jbeta primers. TCRdb keeps only in-frame clones here, not all; method: immunoSEQ multiplex PCR. The sample consists of approximately 170,000 clones, approximately 88% of them appearing once. The sequencing sample was made of PBMCs. The origin of the receptors is a boy aged 2 to 9 in good health and CMV-seronegative.

V gene TRBV27 combines with J gene TRBJ2-4; the D gene is possibly TRBD2 (5 bases). Germline CDR1 reads MNHEY; CDR2 reads SMNVEV (reference sequence). CDR3 length equals 15 residues. V was shortened by 3 bases and J by 3 bases, with 12 bases between the two germline ends. The CDR3 nucleotides read TGTGCCAGCAGTTTGACGGGATTTGGCAAAAACATTCAGTACTTC. This translates into CASSLTGFGKNIQYF.

V is TRBV30 and J is TRBJ2-3, with a weak D call TRBD1 (6 bases). The V and J ends lost 2 bases and 0 bases respectively, with 9 bases between them. CDR3 length: 14 residues. Germline V CDR1 and CDR2: GTSNPN, SVGIG (reference sequence). The CDR3: CAWSSGTSTDTQYF. CDR3 nucleotides: TGTGCCTGGAGTTCCGGGACAAGCACAGATACGCAGTATTTT.

This chain links TRBV4-2 with TRBJ2-5, with 16 bases aligning to TRBD2. With V trimmed by 4 bases and J by 4 bases, 12 bases remained unmatched. The CDR3 is 19 amino acids. CDR1 and CDR2 from the germline V gene are LGHNA and YNFKEQ. CDR3 in amino acids: CASSPGLAGGPGHRETQYF. The DNA of the CDR3 is TGTGCCAGCAGCCCGGGACTAGCGGGAGGGCCTGGGCATCGAGAGACCCAGTACTTC.

Notes on this clone: Other DNA sequences in this specimen translate into the identical CDR3. The J gene is TRBJ2-7, the V gene TRBV4-3, with TRBD1 as a possible D gene (6 bases). The CDR3 covers 15 residues. The germline V and J ends were trimmed by 0 bases and 0 bases, with 9 bases remaining between them. The V gene's germline CDR1 is LGHNA and CDR2 YSLEER. The CDR3 nucleotides read TGCGCCAGCAGCCAAGATAGGACAGCCTCCTACGAGCAGTACTTC. This encodes CASSQDRTASYEQYF.

This clone was seen a handful of times. CDR3 sequence: CAWIPKLAGYPEAFF. The CDR3 DNA sequence: TGTGCCTGGATCCCCAAACTTGCGGGGTACCCCGAAGCTTTCTTT. The J gene is TRBJ1-1, the V gene TRBV30; D not certain. Trimming cost V 4 bases and J 8 bases, with 23 bases left between them. Germline-derived CDR1 and CDR2 are GTSNPN and SVGIG (reference sequence). The CDR3 totals 15 residues. The full variable domain, in which reference TRBV30 and TRBJ1-1 provide the parts outside the CDR3, is SQTIHQWPATLVQPVGSPLSLECTVEGTSNPNLYWYRQAAGRGLQLLFYSVGIGQISSEVPQNLSASRPQDRQFILSSKKLLLSDSGFYLCAWIPKLAGYPEAFFGQGTRLTVV.

The chain couples TRBV29-1 to TRBJ1-1; D is undetermined. V was shortened by 7 bases and J by 2 bases, with 8 bases between the two germline ends. Germline V gene lookup returns CDR1 SQVTM and CDR2 ANQGSEA. This CDR3 comprises 11 residues. DNA of the CDR3: TGCAGCGGCACAGATAACACTGAAGCTTTCTTT. It encodes CSGTDNTEAFF.

The J gene is TRBJ1-5, the V gene TRBV18; possible D gene TRBD1, 5 bases. Looked up from germline, CDR1 is KGHSH and CDR2 is LQKENI. The V end was cut by 3 bases, the J end by 0 bases, with 12 bases between. The CDR3 is made up of 16 amino acids. CDR3 residues: CASSPTPGGSNQPQHF. The CDR3 DNA follows: TGTGCCAGCTCACCGACGCCGGGGGGTAGCAATCAGCCCCAGCATTTT.

V gene TRBV19 combines with J gene TRBJ1-1, with TRBD1 matching over 7 bases. The trim removed 2 bases at V and 2 bases at J, leaving 5 bases unmatched. The germline CDR1 and CDR2 sequences are LNHDA and SQIVND (reference sequence). The CDR3 extends over 15 amino acids. CDR3 bases: TGTGCCAGTAGTATAAGGGGACAGCTAAACACTGAAGCTTTCTTT. Translating it yields CASSIRGQLNTEAFF.

The gene calls are TRBV11-2 and TRBJ1-1, with TRBD1 as a possible D gene (6 bases). Per the germline V gene, CDR1 is SGHAT and CDR2 is FQNNGV. The CDR3 totals 14 residues. Trimming left V 5 bases short and J 1 base short, with 11 bases between. In nucleotides, the CDR3 is TGTGCCAGCAGCCACGACAGGCCGAACACTGAAGCTTTCTTT. Its protein product is CASSHDRPNTEAFF. Filled out from reference TRBV11-2 and TRBJ1-1, the complete variable domain reads EAGVAQSPRYKIIEKRQSVAFWCNPISGHATLYWYQQILGQGPKLLIQFQNNGVVDDSQLPKDRFSAERLKGVDSTLKIQPAKLEDSAVYLCASSHDRPNTEAFFGQGTRLTVV.

The CDR3 region has the DNA TGTGCCAGTAGTATAGGATTAGGGCAGGGCGAGAACACTGAAGCTTTCTTT. This gives the protein CASSIGLGQGENTEAFF. This chain uses TRBV19 with TRBJ1-1, with D perhaps TRBD1 (5 bases). The CDR3 totals 17 residues. CDR1 LNHDA and CDR2 SQIVND come from the germline V gene (reference sequence). V was shortened by 1 base and J by 1 base, with 16 bases between the two germline ends.

This chain connects TRBV9 to TRBJ2-3; D not resolved. V gave up 4 bases and J gave up 2 bases, with 11 bases separating them. From germline, CDR1 is SGDLS and CDR2 YYNGEE. The CDR3 extends over 14 amino acids. CDR3: CASSPITDTDTQYF. For the CDR3, the DNA is TGTGCCAGCAGCCCCATCACTGACACAGATACGCAGTATTTT.

This chain links TRBV6-6 with TRBJ2-3, with 9 bases aligning to TRBD2. With 5 bases clipped from V and 0 bases from J, the junction kept 0 bases outside the gene matches. This CDR3 is built from 14 residues. The germline V gene has CDR1 MNHNY and CDR2 SVGAGI (reference sequence). The DNA of the CDR3 is TGTGCCAGCAGTCTAGCGGGGAGCACAGATACGCAGTATTTT. It is translated as CASSLAGSTDTQYF.

The J gene is TRBJ1-1, the V gene TRBV5-1; maybe TRBD1 (5 bases). The CDR3 has 15 amino acids. CDR1 and CDR2 (germline): SGHRS, YFSETQ. The germline V and J ends were trimmed by 1 base and 1 base, with 11 bases remaining between them. The CDR3 DNA is TGCGCCAGCAGCTTGTCGTCGGGGGGGAACACTGAAGCTTTCTTT. Protein sequence: CASSLSSGGNTEAFF.

CDR3 protein: CASSFGSGNTIYF. The CDR3 DNA reads TGTGCCAGCAGTTTCGGGTCCGGAAACACCATATATTTT. This chain uses TRBV28 with TRBJ1-3, with no clear D. With 3 bases removed from V and 4 bases from J, the gap between germline ends came to 7 bases. The CDR3 consists of 13 residues. Germline V gene data show CDR1 as MDHEN and CDR2 as SYDVKM.

V and J are TRBV4-3 and TRBJ2-5; D is uncertain. Deletions cut 6 bases from V and 3 bases from J, with 11 bases between. The CDR3 consists of 13 residues. Germline CDR1 LGHNA, CDR2 YSLEER. DNA of the CDR3: TGCGCCAGCAGTCCTAGAAACAAAGAGACCCAGTACTTC. Translating it yields CASSPRNKETQYF.

This clone was counted a single time. The chain carries TRBV7-3 and TRBJ2-7; possible D gene TRBD1, 5 bases. Trimming removed 4 bases from V and 6 bases from J, with 16 bases in between. CDR3 length: 14 amino acids. Germline CDR1 is SGHTA and CDR2 is FQGTGA. The CDR3 bases are TGTGCCAGCAGCTCAGGGCTATCCTCTAGCGAGCAGTACTTC. Encoded protein: CASSSGLSSSEQYF.

The V gene is TRBV15, the J gene TRBJ1-5; D remains ambiguous. Germline V gives CDR1 LNHNV, CDR2 YYDKDF (reference sequence). CDR3 length: 12 residues. The V gene lost 5 bases and the J gene lost 6 bases, with 8 bases spanning the gap. CDR3: CATSGGLQPQHF. CDR3 DNA: TGTGCCACCAGCGGAGGGCTTCAGCCCCAGCATTTT.

The genes are TRBV29-1 and TRBJ2-7; 10 bases align to TRBD2. The CDR3 is 13 amino acids. The germline CDR1 and CDR2 sequences are SQVTM and ANQGSEA. Trimming at V came to 6 bases and at J to 6 bases, leaving 8 bases not matched to a gene. The CDR3 bases are TGCAGCGTAGAGGGACTAGCGAGAACCGAGCAGTACTTC. This encodes CSVEGLARTEQYF.

This sequence joins TRBV6-5 and TRBJ1-6, with D possibly TRBD1 on 6 matching bases. Trimming left V 6 bases short and J 10 bases short, with 16 bases between. The CDR3 is made up of 14 amino acids. Germline-derived CDR1 and CDR2 are MNHEY and SVGAGI. The DNA of the CDR3 is TGTGCCAGCAGCCAGAGACAGGAGAACTCACCCCTCCACTTT. Amino acids: CASSQRQENSPLHF.

The genes are TRBV19 and TRBJ2-5; 10 bases map to TRBD1. This CDR3 is built from 17 residues. V shed 5 bases, J shed 5 bases, and the junction held 14 bases outside the gene matches. From germline, CDR1 is LNHDA and CDR2 SQIVND (reference sequence). CDR3: CASSLAHRQGAGETQYF. CDR3 in DNA: TGTGCCAGTAGTCTCGCCCACCGACAGGGGGCAGGGGAGACCCAGTACTTC.

This clone was counted only a few times. V is TRBV4-3 and J is TRBJ2-5, with TRBD1 matching 7 bases. Germline-derived CDR1 and CDR2 are LGHNA and YSLEER. CDR3 size: 15 residues. Trimming at V came to 0 bases and at J to 3 bases, leaving 4 bases not matched to a gene. CDR3 bases: TGCGCCAGCAGCCAAGATTTAGGACAGGAAGAGACCCAGTACTTC. Translating it yields CASSQDLGQEETQYF.

The rearrangement joins TRBV4-1 to TRBJ1-6; 9 bases are shared with TRBD1. The trim removed 4 bases at V and 10 bases at J, leaving 11 bases unmatched. Looked up from germline, CDR1 is MGHRA and CDR2 is YSYEKL. The CDR3 length is 16 residues. The CDR3 spells CASSPLGQGQGSPLHF. The DNA of the CDR3 is TGCGCCAGCAGCCCTTTGGGACAGGGTCAAGGATCACCCCTCCACTTT.

The J gene is TRBJ1-1, the V gene TRBV7-2; D is unresolved. Germline V CDR1 and CDR2: SGHTA, FQGNSA. The CDR3 consists of 16 residues. V was trimmed by 2 bases and J by 2 bases, leaving 15 bases between them. The CDR3 coding sequence is TGTGCCAGCAGCTTATCTAGTATACGGATTAACACTGAAGCTTTCTTT. Translating gives CASSLSSIRINTEAFF.

The chain couples TRBV5-4 to TRBJ1-1; D is ambiguous. Germline CDR1 SGHNT, CDR2 YYREEE (reference sequence). V lost 0 bases, J lost 1 base, and 4 bases lay in between. The CDR3 covers 13 residues. The CDR3 loop reads CASSLDKNTEAFF. Here the CDR3 DNA reads TGTGCCAGCAGCTTGGACAAGAACACTGAAGCTTTCTTT.

This chain uses TRBV4-1 with TRBJ1-3; no firm D call. From germline, CDR1 is MGHRA and CDR2 YSYEKL. V dropped 5 bases and J dropped 0 bases, with 8 bases sitting between them. The CDR3 length is 14 residues. The CDR3 DNA reads TGCGCCAGCAGCTTCCAGTCCTCTGGAAACACCATATATTTT. Its protein is CASSFQSSGNTIYF.

The V and J genes are TRBV5-1 and TRBJ2-2; TRBD1 agrees at 7 bases. The CDR3 runs 17 residues. J gave up 6 bases and V 0 bases, and 11 bases lay outside the gene matches. Looked up from germline, CDR1 is SGHRS and CDR2 is YFSETQ. The chain's CDR3 is CASSLARPPQGPGELFF. The CDR3 DNA is TGCGCCAGCAGCTTGGCCAGACCCCCACAGGGGCCCGGGGAGCTGTTTTTT.

The chain has TRBV7-2 and TRBJ2-1; D is ambiguous. V was clipped by 2 bases and J by 6 bases, with 2 bases between them. Germline CDR1 and CDR2: SGHTA and FQGNSA. The CDR3 sequence is 11 residues long. CDR3 coding DNA: TGTGCCAGCAGCTTACTCAATGAGCAGTTCTTC. Translated: CASSLLNEQFF.